The 2 T cell receptor beta chains below come from one sample, sequenced in a study of blood T cells in healthy people across ages. The use of a sample-barcoded 5' primer and a J-beta primer mix characterized a second PCR of about 7 to 12 cycles. TCRdb used MiXCR to reprocess the 5' RACE reads, holding one entry per CDR3 protein. The sample yields 750,000 to 950,000 distinct CDR3 sequences, about 26% seen once. A further study also used this sample, focusing on T cells of mothers and their children.

The sample comprised blood. These receptors came from a boy aged 5-17 years in good health.

This clonotype appeared a few times. This may be a read error, as it is one base from a much larger clone. J is TRBJ2-6 and V is TRBV5-5; D is undetermined. The CDR3 has 14 residues. Germline V CDR1 and CDR2: SGHKS, YYEKEE (reference sequence). The V end was cut by 3 bases, the J end by 0 bases, with 4 bases between. This chain's CDR3 is CASSSHSGANVLTF. In DNA, the CDR3 is TGTGCCAGCAGCTCCCACTCTGGGGCCAACGTCCTGACTTTC.

This chain joins TRBV29-1 and TRBJ2-2, with D uncertain. Per the germline V gene, CDR1 is SQVTM and CDR2 is ANQGSEA. This CDR3 region has 12 residues. The V gene lost 6 bases and the J gene lost 6 bases, with 11 bases spanning the gap. The CDR3 DNA sequence: TGCAGCGTCATCTCGGTCCCCGGGGAGCTGTTTTTT. The encoded protein is CSVISVPGELFF.